This T cell receptor beta chain was documented in a study of blood T cell repertoires in COVID-19. Across the whole study: The samples span acute and convalescent COVID-19 from the United States, Italy and Spain.

Here immunoSEQ multiplex PCR was the method, and the copy in TCRdb shows in-frame clones only, minus some. This sample has 150,000 to 200,000 clones, with 80% to 95% found just once. The CDR3 runs to 13 residues. CDR1 and CDR2 (germline): MNHEY, SMNVEV (reference sequence). V gave up 7 bases and J gave up 5 bases; unmatched junction bases: 5. Input material: peripheral blood. This receptor was obtained from a woman aged 50 to 60 with acute or convalescent COVID-19. V and J are TRBV27 and TRBJ1-1; 9 bases agree with TRBD1. CDR3 nucleotide sequence: TGTGCCAGCATTCTGACAGGGGGGACTGAAGCTTTCTTT. Translating it yields CASILTGGTEAFF.